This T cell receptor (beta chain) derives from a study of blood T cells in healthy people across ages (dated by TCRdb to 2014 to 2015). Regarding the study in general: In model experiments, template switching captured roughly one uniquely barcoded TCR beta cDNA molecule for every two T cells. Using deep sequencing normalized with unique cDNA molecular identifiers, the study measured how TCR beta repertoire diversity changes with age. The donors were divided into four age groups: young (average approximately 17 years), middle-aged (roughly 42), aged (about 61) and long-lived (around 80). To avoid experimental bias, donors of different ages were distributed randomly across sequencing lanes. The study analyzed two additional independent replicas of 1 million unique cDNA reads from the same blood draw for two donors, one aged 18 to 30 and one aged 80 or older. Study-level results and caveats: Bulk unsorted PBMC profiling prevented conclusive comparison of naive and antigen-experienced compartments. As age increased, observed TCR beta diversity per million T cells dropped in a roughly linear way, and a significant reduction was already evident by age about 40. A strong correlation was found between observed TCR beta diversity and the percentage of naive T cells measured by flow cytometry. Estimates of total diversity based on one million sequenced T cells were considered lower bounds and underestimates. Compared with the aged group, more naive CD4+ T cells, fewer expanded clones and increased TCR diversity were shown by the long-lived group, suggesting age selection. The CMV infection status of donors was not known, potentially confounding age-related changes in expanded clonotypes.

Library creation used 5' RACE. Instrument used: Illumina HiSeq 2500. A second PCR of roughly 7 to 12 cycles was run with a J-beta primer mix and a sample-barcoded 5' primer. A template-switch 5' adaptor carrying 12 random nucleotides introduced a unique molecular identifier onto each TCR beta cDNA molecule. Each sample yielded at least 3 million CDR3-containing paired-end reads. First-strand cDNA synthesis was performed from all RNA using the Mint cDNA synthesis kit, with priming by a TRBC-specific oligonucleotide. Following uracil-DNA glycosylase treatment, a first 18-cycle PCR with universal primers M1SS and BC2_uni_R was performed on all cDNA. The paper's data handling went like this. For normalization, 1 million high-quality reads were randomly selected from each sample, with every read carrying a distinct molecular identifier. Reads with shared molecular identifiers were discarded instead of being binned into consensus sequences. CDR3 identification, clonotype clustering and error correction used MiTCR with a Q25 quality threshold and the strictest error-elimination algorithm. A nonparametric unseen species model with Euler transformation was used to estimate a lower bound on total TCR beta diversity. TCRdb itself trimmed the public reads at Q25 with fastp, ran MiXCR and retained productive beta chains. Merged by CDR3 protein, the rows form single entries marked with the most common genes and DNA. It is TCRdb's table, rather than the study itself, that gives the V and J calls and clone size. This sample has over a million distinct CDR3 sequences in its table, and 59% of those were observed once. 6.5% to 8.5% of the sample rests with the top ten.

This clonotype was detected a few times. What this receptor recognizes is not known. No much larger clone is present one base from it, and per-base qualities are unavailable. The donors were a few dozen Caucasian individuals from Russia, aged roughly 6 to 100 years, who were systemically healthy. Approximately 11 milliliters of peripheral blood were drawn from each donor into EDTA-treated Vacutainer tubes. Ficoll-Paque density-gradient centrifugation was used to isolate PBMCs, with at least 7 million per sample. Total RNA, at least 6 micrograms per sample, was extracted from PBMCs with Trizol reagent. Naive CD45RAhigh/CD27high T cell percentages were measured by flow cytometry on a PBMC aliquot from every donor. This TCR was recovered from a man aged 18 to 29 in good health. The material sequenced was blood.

The sequence in DNA is TGTGCCAGCAGTTACCCGAGGCCGGAGGGGGCCAAAAACATTCAGTACTTC. Its coded protein is CASSYPRPEGAKNIQYF. The chain is made from TRBV6-2 or TRBV6-3 and TRBJ2-4; possibly the D gene is TRBD2, per 6 matching bases. A distance of 15 bases separates the germline ends of V and J, which lose 2 bases and 1 base respectively. The CDR3 goes from the cysteine to the phenylalanine over 17 residues. This entry keeps only the CDR3 DNA: 51 bases, framed from base 1. CDR1 and CDR2, per the germline V gene, are MNHEY and SVGEGT.